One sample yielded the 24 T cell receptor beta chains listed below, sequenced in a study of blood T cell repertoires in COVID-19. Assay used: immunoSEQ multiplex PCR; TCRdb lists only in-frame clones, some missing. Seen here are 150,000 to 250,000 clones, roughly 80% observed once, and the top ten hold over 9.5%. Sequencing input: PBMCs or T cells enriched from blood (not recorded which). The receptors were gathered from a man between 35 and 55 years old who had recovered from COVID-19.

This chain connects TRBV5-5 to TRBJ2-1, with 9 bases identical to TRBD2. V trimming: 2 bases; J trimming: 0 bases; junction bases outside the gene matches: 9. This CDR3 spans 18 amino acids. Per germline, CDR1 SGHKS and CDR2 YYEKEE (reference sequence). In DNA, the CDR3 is TGTGCCAGCAGCTTTCAAACTAGCGGGTGGTTCTCCTACAATGAGCAGTTCTTC. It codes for CASSFQTSGWFSYNEQFF.

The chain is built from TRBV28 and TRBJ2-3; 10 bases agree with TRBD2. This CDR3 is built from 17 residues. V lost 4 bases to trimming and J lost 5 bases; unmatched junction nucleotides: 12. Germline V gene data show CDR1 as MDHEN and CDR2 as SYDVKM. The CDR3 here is CASSSGSLAGVKDTQYF. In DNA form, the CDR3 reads TGTGCCAGCAGTTCCGGCTCCCTAGCGGGAGTTAAAGATACGCAGTATTTT.

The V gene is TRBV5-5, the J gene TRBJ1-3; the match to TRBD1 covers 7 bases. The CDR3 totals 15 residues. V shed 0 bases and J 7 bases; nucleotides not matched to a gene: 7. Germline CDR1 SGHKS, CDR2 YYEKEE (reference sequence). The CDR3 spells CASSLGQGLINTIYF. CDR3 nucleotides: TGTGCCAGCAGCTTGGGACAGGGCCTAATTAACACCATATATTTT.

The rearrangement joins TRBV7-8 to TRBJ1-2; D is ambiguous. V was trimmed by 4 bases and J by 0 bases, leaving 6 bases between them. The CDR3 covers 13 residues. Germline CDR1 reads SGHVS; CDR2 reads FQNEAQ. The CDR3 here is CASSYETNYGYTF. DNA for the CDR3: TGTGCCAGCAGCTACGAGACTAACTATGGCTACACCTTC.

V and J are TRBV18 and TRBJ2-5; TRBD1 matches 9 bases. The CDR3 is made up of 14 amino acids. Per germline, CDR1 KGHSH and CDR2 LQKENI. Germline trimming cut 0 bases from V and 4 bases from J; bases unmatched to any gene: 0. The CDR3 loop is CASSPPGQGETQYF. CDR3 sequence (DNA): TGTGCCAGCTCACCACCGGGACAGGGAGAGACCCAGTACTTC.

In nucleotides, the CDR3 is TGTGCCAGCAGCCAAGGAAGGAGGGTAGACGTCGGTGAGCAGTTCTTC. Its translation: CASSQGRRVDVGEQFF. The rearrangement uses TRBV3-1 (or the pseudogene TRBV3-2) and TRBJ2-1; a weak D match, TRBD2 (6 bases). Trimming stripped 1 base from V and 9 bases from J, with 19 bases between. Germline V gene lookup returns CDR1 LGHDT and CDR2 YNNKEL (reference sequence). This CDR3 comprises 16 residues.

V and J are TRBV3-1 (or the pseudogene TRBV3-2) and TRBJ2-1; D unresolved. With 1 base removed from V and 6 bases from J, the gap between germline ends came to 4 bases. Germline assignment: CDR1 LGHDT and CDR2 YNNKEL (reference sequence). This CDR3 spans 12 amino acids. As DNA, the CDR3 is TGTGCCAGCAGCCAAGTCGTCAATGAGCAGTTCTTC. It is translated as CASSQVVNEQFF.

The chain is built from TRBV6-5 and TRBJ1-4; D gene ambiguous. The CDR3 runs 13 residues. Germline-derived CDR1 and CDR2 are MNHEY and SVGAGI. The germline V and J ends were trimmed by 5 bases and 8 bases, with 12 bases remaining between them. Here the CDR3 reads CASSQREAEKLFF. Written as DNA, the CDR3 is TGTGCCAGCAGTCAACGGGAGGCCGAAAAACTGTTTTTT.

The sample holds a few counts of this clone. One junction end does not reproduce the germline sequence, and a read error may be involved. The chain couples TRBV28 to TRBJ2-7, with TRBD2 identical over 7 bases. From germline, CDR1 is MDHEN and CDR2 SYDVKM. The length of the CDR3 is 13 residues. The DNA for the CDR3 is TGTGCCAGCAGGGCGGGAGACTCTTTCTCGGGGTCCTTC. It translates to CASRAGDSFSGSF.

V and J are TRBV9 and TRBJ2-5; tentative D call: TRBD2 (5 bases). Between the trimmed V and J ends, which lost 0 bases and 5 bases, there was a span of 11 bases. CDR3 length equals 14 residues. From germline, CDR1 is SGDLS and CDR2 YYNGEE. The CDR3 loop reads CASSVVGGQETQYF. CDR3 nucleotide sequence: TGTGCCAGCAGCGTAGTTGGAGGTCAGGAGACCCAGTACTTC.

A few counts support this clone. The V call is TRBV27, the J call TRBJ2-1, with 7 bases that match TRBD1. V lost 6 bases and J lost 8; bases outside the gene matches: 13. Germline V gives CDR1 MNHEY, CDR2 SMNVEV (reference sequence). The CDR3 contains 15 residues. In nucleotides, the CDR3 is TGTGCCAGCAGCGTATCCGGGACAGTGTTCCATGAGCAGTTCTTC. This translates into CASSVSGTVFHEQFF.

CDR3 in DNA: TGTGCCAGCAGCTCCATTACAGGGGATGGCTACACCTTC. Amino acids: CASSSITGDGYTF. V usage is TRBV7-3 and J usage is TRBJ1-2; TRBD1 agrees at 7 bases. CDR3 length equals 13 residues. The ends lost 4 bases at V and 6 bases at J; junction bases unmatched: 5. Germline values: CDR1 SGHTA, CDR2 FQGTGA.

The CDR3 DNA is TGTGCCAGCAGCGTGGGACAGGGGAGAGAAAAACTGTTTTTT. Its protein is CASSVGQGREKLFF. The chain is built from TRBV9 and TRBJ1-4, with 10 bases that match TRBD1. Per germline, CDR1 SGDLS and CDR2 YYNGEE. The CDR3 extends over 14 amino acids. V shed 2 bases, J shed 8 bases, and the junction held 3 bases outside the gene matches.

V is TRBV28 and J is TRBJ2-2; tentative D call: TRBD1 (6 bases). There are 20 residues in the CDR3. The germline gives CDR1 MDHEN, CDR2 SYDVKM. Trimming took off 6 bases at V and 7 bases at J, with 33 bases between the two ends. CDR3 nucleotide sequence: TGTGCCAGCAGCTCAAATCGACAGGTTGGGAAGGGTTGGGGCATCGGGGAGCTGTTTTTT. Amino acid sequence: CASSSNRQVGKGWGIGELFF.

The CDR3 loop is CASSQAGDTEAFF. The CDR3 nucleotides read TGTGCCAGCAGCCAAGCGGGGGACACTGAAGCTTTCTTT. The genes are TRBV3-1 (or the pseudogene TRBV3-2) and TRBJ1-1; maybe TRBD1 (5 bases). Trimming removed 1 base from V and 3 bases from J, with 6 bases in between. This CDR3 spans 13 amino acids. The V gene's germline CDR1 is LGHDT and CDR2 YNNKEL (reference sequence).

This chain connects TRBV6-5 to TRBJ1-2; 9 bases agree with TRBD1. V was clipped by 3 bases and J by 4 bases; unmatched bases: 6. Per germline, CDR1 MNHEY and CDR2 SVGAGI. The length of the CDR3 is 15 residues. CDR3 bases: TGTGCCAGCAGTTATTACAGGGGGCTCCGCTATGGCTACACCTTC. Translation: CASSYYRGLRYGYTF.

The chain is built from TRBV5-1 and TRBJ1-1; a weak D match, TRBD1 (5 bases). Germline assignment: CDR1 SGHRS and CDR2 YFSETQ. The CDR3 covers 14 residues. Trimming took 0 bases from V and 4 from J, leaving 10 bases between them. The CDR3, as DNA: TGCGCCAGCAGCTTGGACAGGTTACTCACTGAAGCTTTCTTT. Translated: CASSLDRLLTEAFF.

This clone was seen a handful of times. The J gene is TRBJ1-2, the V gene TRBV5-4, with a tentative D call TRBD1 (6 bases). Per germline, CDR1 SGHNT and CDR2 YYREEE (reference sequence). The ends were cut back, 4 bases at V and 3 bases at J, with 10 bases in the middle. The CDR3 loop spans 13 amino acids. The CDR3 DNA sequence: TGTGCCAGCAGCAAGGGGGATTACTATGGCTACACCTTC. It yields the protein CASSKGDYYGYTF.

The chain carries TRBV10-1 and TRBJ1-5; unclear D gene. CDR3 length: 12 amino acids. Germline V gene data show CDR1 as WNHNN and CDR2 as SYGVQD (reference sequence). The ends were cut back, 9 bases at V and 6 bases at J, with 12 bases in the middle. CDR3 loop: CASGWSAQPQHF. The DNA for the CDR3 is TGCGCCAGTGGATGGAGCGCTCAGCCCCAGCATTTT.

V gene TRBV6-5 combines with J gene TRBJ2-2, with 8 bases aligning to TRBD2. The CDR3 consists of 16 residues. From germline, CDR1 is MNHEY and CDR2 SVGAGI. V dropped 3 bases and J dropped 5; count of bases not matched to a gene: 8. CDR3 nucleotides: TGTGCCAGCAGTTATGACGGGAGGGCCGGGACCGGGGAGCTGTTTTTT. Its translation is CASSYDGRAGTGELFF.

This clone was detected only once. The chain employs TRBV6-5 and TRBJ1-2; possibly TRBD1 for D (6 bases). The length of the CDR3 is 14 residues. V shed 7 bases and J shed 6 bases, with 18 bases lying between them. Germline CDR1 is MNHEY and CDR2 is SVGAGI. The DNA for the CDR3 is TGTGCCAGCACCGAAGGTTTACAGGGCGATGGCTACACCTTC. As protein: CASTEGLQGDGYTF.

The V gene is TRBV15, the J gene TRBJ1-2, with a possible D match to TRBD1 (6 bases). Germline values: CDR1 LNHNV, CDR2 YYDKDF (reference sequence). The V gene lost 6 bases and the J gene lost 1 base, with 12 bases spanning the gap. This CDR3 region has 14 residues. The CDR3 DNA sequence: TGTGCCACCAGTATCGGGGACATTAACTATGGCTACACCTTC. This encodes CATSIGDINYGYTF.

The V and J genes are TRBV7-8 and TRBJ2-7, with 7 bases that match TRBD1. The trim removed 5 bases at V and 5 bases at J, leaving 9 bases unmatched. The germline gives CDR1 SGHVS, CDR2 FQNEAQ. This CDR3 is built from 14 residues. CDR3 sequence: CASSQTGVGNEQYF. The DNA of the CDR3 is TGTGCCAGCAGCCAAACAGGGGTAGGGAACGAGCAGTACTTC. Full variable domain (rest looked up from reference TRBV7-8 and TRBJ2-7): GAGVSQSPRYKVAKRGQDVALRCDPISGHVSLFWYQQALGQGPEFLTYFQNEAQLDKSGLPSDRFFAERPEGSVSTLKIQRTQQEDSAVYLCASSQTGVGNEQYFGPGTRLTVT.

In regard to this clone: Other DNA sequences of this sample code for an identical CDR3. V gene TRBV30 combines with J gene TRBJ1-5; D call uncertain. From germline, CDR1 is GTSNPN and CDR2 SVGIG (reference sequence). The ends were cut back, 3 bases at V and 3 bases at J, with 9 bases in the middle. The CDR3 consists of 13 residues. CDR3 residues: CAWSVQDNQPQHF. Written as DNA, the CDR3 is TGTGCCTGGAGCGTCCAGGACAATCAGCCCCAGCATTTT.